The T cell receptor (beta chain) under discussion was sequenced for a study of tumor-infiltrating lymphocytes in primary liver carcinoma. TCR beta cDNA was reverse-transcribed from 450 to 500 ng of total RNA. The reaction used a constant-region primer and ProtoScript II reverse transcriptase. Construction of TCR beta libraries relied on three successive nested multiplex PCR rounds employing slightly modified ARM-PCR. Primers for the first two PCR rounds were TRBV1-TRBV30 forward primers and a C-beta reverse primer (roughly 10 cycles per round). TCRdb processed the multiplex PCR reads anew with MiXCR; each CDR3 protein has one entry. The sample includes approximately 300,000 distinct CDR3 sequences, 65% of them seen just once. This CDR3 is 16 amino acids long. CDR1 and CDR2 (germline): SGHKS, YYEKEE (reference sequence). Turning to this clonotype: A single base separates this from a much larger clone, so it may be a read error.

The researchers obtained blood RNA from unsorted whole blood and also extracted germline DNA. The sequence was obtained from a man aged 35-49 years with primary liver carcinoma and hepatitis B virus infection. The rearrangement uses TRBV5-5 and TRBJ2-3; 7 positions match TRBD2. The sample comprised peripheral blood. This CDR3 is CASSLIAGSSTDKQYF. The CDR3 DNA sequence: TGTGCCAGCAGCCTAATAGCGGGTTCTAGCACAGATAAGCAGTATTTT.